Described below is a single TCR beta chain sequence and its context. Study processing details: Using reference gene primer amplification, nucleated cell counts were estimated. The table came from immunoSEQ multiplex PCR; TCRdb's copy has only in-frame clones and leaves some out. V, J and clone size derive from that table, while D and trimming were established from the DNA sequence. The top ten hold about 6.5% of the sample, which has about 24,000 clones, 60% to 75% seen once. This sample is drawn from a study of blood T cell repertoires in COVID-19. Study-level background: Sources were T cells, B-cell-depleted T cells, or PBMCs; the material itself was cDNA or gDNA.

Seattle participants joined during active infection and were tracked over time. In germline, CDR1 is SEHNR, CDR2 FQNEAQ (reference sequence). The J segment lost 0 bases and the V segment lost 5 bases, leaving 8 bases of the junction unmatched. CDR3 length: 17 amino acids. The TCR originated in a man aged 45-65 years with COVID-19, enrolled during active disease. This sequence joins TRBV7-9 and TRBJ2-7; TRBD2 matches at 12 bases. Input material: peripheral blood. The CDR3 coding sequence is TGTGCCAGCAGCCCGACTAGCGGGGGCTCCAGCTCCTACGAGCAGTACTTC. Its protein is CASSPTSGGSSSYEQYF.